This entry concerns a single TCR beta chain. Its antigen is unknown. At one end the junction does not follow the germline gene, possibly because of a read error. Other DNA sequences in this sample translate to the same CDR3. This entry is derived from a study of cytomegalovirus exposure and HLA in healthy donors. Broader study findings: When a later analysis was performed, an Asian-associated ancestry cluster reportedly had fewer N-insertions than the roughly 640-donor mean.

CDR3 length: 14 residues. CDR1 and CDR2 (germline): MNHEY, SVGAGI. PCR employed 60 Vbeta and 13 Jbeta primers. The assay was immunoSEQ multiplex PCR, and TCRdb's table has in-frame clones only and misses some. The data hold 95,000 to 100,000 clones, with 60% to 75% observed a single time. Sequenced: PBMCs. This TCR derives from a woman in her thirties or forties in good health and CMV-seronegative. The rearrangement uses TRBV6-5 and TRBJ1-1; 8 positions match TRBD1. The CDR3 DNA is TGTGCCAGCAGGAGGACAGGGACGGCCACTGAAGCCTTCTTT. Translation: CASRRTGTATEAFF.